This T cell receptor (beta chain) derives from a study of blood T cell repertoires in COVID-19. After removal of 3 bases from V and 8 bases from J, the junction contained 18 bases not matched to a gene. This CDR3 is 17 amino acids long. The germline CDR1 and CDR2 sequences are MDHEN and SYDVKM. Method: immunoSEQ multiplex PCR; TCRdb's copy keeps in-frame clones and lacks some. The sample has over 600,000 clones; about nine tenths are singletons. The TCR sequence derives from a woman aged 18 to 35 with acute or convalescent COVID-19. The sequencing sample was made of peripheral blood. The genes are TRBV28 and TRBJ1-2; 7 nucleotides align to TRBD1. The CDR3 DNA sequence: TGTGCCAGCAGTTTCCCTATGGGGGATCGGGACAGCGAGGGCTACACCTTC. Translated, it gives CASSFPMGDRDSEGYTF.